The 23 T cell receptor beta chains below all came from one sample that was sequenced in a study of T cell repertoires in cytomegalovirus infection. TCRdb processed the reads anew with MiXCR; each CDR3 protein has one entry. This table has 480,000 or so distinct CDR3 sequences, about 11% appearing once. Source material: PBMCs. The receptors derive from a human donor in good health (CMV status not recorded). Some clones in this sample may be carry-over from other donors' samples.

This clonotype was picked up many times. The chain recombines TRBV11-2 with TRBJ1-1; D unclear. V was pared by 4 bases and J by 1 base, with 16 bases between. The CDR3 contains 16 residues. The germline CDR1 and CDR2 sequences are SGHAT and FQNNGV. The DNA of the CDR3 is TGTGCCAGCAGCTGGCGGTCCGGACCTTCGAACACTGAAGCTTTCTTT. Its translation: CASSWRSGPSNTEAFF.

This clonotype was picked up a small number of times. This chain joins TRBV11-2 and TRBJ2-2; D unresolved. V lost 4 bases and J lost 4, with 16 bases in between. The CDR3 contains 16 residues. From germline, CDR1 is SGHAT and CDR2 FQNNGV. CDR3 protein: CASSSRRSRGTGELFF. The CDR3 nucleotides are TGTGCCAGCAGCTCCAGACGGTCTCGTGGCACCGGGGAGCTGTTTTTT.

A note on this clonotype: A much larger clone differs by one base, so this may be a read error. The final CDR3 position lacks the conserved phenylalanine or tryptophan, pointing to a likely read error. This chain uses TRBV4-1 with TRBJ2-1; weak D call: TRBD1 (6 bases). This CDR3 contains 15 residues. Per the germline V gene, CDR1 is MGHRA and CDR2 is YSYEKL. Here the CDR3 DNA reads TGTGCCAGCAGCCAAACAGGGTATGCGTACAATGAGCAGTTCTTG. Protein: CASSQTGYAYNEQFL.

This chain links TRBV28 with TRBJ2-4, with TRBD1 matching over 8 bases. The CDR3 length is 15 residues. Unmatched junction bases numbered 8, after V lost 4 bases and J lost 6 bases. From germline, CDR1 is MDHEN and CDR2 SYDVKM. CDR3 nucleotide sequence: TGTGCCAGCAGTTCCGGACAGGGTTCCTTAAACATTCAGTACTTC. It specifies CASSSGQGSLNIQYF.

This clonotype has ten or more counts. The chain's CDR3 is CASSSRGSGTEAFF. The CDR3 nucleotides read TGTGCCAGCAGCTCCAGGGGTTCGGGCACTGAAGCTTTCTTT. This rearrangement joins TRBV7-2 to TRBJ1-1, with D possibly TRBD1 on 6 matching bases. Trimming took off 4 bases at V and 4 bases at J, with 13 bases between the two ends. CDR3 length: 14 residues. The germline CDR1 and CDR2 sequences are SGHTA and FQGNSA.

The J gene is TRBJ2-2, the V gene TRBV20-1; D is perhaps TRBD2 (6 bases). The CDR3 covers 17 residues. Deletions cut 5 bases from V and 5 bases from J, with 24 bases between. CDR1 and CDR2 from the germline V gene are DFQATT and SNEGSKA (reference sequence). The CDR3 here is CSAFKRALYPLTGELFF. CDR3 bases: TGCAGTGCTTTCAAGCGGGCACTCTACCCTTTGACCGGGGAGCTGTTTTTT.

The CDR3 bases are TGTGCCAGCAGTCCCCTCCGACAGGGGGGTTACGAGCAGTACTTC. Residues: CASSPLRQGGYEQYF. V and J are TRBV2 and TRBJ2-7; 9 bases match TRBD1. CDR1 is SNHLY and CDR2 is FYNNEI in the germline V gene. The J segment lost 4 bases and the V segment lost 5 bases, leaving 9 bases of the junction unmatched. The length of the CDR3 is 15 residues.

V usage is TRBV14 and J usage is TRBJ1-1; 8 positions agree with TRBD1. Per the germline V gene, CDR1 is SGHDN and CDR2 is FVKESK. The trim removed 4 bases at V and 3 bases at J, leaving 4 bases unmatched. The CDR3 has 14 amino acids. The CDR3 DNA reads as TGTGCCAGCAGCCCCCTGGACAGGGACACTGAAGCTTTCTTT. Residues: CASSPLDRDTEAFF.

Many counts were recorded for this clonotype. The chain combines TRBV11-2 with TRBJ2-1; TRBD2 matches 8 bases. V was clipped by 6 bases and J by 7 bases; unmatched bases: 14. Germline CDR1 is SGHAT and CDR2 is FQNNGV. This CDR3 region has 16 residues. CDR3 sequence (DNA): TGTGCCAGCAGTTCTGCTCCGGGACTAGGAGTTAATGAGCAGTTCTTC. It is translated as CASSSAPGLGVNEQFF.

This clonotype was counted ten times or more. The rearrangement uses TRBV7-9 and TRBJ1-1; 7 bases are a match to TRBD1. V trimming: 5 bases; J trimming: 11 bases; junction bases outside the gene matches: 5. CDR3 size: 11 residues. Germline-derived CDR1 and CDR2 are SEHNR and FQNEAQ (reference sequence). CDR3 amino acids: CASSPDRVAFF. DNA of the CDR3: TGTGCCAGCAGCCCCGACAGGGTGGCTTTCTTT.

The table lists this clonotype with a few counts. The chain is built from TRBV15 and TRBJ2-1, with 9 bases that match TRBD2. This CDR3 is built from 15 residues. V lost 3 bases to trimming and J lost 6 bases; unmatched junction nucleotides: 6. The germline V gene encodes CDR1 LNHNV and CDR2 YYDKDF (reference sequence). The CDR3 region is CATSRKGTSRNEQFF. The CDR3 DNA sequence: TGTGCCACCAGCAGGAAAGGGACTAGCCGCAATGAGCAGTTCTTC.

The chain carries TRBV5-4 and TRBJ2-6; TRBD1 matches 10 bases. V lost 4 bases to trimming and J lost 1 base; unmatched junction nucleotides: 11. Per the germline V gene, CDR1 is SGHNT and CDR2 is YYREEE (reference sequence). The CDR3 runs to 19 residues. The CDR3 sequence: CASSRFGQGGWSGANVLTF. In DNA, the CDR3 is TGTGCCAGCAGCCGTTTCGGACAGGGGGGTTGGTCTGGGGCCAACGTCCTGACTTTC.

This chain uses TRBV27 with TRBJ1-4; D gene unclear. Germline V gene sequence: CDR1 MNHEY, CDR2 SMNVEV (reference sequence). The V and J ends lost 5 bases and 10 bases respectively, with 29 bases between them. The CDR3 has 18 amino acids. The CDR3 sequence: CASSPDYPGAGPSGKLFF. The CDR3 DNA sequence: TGTGCCAGCAGTCCCGATTACCCCGGCGCGGGCCCGTCCGGAAAACTGTTTTTT. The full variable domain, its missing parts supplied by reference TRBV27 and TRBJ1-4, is EAQVTQNPRYLITVTGKKLTVTCSQNMNHEYMSWYRQDPGLGLRQIYYSMNVEVTDKGDVPEGYKVSRKEKRNFPLILESPSPNQTSLYFCASSPDYPGAGPSGKLFFGSGTQLSVL.

This CDR3 is CASSVDGGNTGELFF. CDR3 bases: TGTGCCAGCAGCGTAGATGGGGGGAACACCGGGGAGCTGTTTTTT. The chain joins TRBV9 to TRBJ2-2, with D perhaps matching TRBD1 or TRBD2 (5 bases each). The CDR3 length is 15 residues. CDR1 and CDR2 from the germline V gene are SGDLS and YYNGEE. V was clipped by 0 bases and J by 1 base, with 7 bases between them. Using reference TRBV9 and TRBJ2-2 for the parts outside the CDR3, the full variable domain is DSGVTQTPKHLITATGQRVTLRCSPRSGDLSVYWYQQSLDQGLQFLIQYYNGEERAKGNILERFSAQQFPDLHSELNLSSLELGDSALYFCASSVDGGNTGELFFGEGSRLTVL.

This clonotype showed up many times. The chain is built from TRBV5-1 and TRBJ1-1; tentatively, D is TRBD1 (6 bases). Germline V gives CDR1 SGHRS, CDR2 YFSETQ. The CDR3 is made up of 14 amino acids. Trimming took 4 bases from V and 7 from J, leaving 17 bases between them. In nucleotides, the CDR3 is TGCGCCAGCAGCCTAGGGACACCAACCTATGAAGCTTTCTTT. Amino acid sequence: CASSLGTPTYEAFF.

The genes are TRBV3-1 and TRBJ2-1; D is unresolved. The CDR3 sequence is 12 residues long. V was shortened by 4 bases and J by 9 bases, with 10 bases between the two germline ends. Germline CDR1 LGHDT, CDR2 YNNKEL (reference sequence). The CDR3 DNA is TGTGCCAGCAGCCTTTCTATGGGTGAGCAGTTCTTC. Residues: CASSLSMGEQFF.

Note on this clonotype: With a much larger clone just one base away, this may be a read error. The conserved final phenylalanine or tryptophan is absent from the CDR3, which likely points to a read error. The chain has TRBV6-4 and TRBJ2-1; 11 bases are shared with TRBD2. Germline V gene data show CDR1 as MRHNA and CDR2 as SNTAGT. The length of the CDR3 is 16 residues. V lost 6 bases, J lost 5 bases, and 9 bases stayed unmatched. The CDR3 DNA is TGTGCCAGCAGCCGGACTAGCGGGCGGAAAGACAATGAGCAGTTCTCC. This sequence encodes CASSRTSGRKDNEQFS.

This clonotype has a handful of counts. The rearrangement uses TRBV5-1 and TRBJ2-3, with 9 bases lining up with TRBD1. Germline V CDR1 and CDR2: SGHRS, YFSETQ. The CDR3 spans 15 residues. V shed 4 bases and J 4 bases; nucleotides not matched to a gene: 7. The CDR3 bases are TGCGCCAGCAGCCAGCGGGGACAGGGCCCAGATACGCAGTATTTT. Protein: CASSQRGQGPDTQYF.

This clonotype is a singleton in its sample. This CDR3 reads CASSKEAGTTNEKLFF. The CDR3 DNA follows: TGTGCCAGCAGCAAAGAGGCCGGGACGACTAATGAAAAACTGTTTTTT. The chain joins TRBV7-2 to TRBJ1-4, with D perhaps TRBD1 (5 bases). The CDR3 spans 16 residues. V lost 5 bases and J lost 2, with 15 bases in between. CDR1 and CDR2 from the germline V gene are SGHTA and FQGNSA.

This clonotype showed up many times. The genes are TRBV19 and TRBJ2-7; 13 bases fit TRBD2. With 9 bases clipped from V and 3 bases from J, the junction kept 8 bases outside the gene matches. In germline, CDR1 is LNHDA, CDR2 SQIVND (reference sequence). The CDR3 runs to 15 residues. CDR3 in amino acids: CASRTSGSYDYEQYF. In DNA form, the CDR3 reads TGTGCCAGCCGGACTAGCGGGAGTTATGACTACGAGCAGTACTTC.

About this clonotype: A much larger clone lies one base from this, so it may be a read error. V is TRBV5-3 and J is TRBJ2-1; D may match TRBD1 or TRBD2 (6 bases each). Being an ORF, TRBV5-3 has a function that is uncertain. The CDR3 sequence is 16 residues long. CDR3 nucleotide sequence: TGTGCCAGCAGCTCCCCGGGGGCGACCGCTGGGGGGGAGCAGTTCTTC. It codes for CASSSPGATAGGEQFF.

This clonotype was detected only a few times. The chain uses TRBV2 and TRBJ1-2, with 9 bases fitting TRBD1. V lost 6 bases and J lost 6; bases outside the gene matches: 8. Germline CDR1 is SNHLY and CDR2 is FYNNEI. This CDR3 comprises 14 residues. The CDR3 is CASSTGTGRDGYTF. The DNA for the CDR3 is TGTGCCAGCAGCACCGGGACAGGGCGGGATGGCTACACCTTC.

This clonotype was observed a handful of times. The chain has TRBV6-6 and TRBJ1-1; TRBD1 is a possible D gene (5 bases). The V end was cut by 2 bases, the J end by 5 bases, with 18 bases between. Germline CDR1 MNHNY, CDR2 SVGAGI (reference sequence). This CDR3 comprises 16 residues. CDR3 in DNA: TGTGCCAGCAGTTACCCCATCAGGGAGCGTGGTACTGAAGCTTTCTTT. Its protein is CASSYPIRERGTEAFF.